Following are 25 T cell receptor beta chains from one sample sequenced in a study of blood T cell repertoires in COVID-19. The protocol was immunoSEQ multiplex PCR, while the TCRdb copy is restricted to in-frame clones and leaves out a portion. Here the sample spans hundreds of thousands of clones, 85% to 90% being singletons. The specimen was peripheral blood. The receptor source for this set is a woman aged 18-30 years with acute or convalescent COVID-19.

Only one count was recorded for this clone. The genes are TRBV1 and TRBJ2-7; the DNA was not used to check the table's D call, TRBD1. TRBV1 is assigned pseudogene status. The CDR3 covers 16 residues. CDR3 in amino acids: CTSSQGQGRSSYEQYF. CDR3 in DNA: TGCACCAGCAGCCAAGGACAGGGAAGGAGCTCCTACGAGCAGTACTTC.

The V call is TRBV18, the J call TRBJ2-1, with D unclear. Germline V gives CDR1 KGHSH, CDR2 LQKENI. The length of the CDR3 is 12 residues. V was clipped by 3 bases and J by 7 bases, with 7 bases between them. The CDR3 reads CASSPEVNEQFF. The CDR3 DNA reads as TGTGCCAGCTCACCCGAGGTGAATGAGCAGTTCTTC.

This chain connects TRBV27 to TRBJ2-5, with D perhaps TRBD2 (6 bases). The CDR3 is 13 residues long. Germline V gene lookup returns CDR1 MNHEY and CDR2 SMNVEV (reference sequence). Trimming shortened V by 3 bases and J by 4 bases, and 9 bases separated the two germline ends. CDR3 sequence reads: CASSFGGVETQYF. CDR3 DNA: TGTGCCAGCAGTTTTGGAGGGGTAGAGACCCAGTACTTC.

This CDR3 reads CASSYLGRVRDGYTF. CDR3 coding DNA: TGTGCCAGCAGTTACTTGGGCAGGGTTAGGGATGGCTACACCTTC. V is TRBV6-5 and J is TRBJ1-2, with a weak D call TRBD1 (5 bases). V lost 1 base and J lost 6, with 15 bases in between. Germline CDR1 and CDR2: MNHEY and SVGAGI. The CDR3 totals 15 residues.

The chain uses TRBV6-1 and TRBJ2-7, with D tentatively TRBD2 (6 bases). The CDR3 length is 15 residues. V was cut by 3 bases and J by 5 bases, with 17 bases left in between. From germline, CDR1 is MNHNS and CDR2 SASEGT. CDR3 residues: CASSDSRAGRDEQYF. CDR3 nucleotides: TGTGCCAGCAGTGACAGCAGGGCGGGGCGGGACGAGCAGTACTTC.

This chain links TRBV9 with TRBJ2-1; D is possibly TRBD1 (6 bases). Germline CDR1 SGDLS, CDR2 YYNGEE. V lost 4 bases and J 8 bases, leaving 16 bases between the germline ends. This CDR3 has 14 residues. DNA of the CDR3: TGTGCCAGCAGCTCCAGCTGGGGGCAATATGAGCAGTTCTTC. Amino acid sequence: CASSSSWGQYEQFF. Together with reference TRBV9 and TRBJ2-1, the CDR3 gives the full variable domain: DSGVTQTPKHLITATGQRVTLRCSPRSGDLSVYWYQQSLDQGLQFLIQYYNGEERAKGNILERFSAQQFPDLHSELNLSSLELGDSALYFCASSSSWGQYEQFFGPGTRLTVL.

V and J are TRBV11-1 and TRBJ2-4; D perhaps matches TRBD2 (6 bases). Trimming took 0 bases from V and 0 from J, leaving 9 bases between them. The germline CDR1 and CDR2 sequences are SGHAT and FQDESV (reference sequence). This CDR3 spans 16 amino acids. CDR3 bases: TGTGCCAGCAGCTTAGCGGAGGGGATAGCCAAAAACATTCAGTACTTC. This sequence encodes CASSLAEGIAKNIQYF.

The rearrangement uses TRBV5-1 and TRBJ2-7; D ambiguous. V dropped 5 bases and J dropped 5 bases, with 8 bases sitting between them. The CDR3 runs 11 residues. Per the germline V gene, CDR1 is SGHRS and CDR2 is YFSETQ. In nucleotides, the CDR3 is TGCGCCAGCAGGAGTTTCGACGAGCAGTACTTC. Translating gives CASRSFDEQYF.

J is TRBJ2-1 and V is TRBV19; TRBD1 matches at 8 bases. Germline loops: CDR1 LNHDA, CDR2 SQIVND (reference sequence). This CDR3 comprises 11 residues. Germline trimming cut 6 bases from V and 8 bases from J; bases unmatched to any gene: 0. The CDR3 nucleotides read TGTGCCAGTAGGGACAGGGATGAGCAGTTCTTC. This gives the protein CASRDRDEQFF. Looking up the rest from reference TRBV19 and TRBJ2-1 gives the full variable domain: DGGITQSPKYLFRKEGQNVTLSCEQNLNHDAMYWYRQDPGQGLRLIYYSQIVNDFQKGDIAEGYSVSREKKESFPLTVTSAQKNPTAFYLCASRDRDEQFFGPGTRLTVL.

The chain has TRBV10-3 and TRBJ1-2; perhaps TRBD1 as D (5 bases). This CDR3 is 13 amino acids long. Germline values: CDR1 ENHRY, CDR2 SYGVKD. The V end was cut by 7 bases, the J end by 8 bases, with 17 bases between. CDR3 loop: CAITGPGLGGYTF. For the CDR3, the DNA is TGTGCCATCACGGGCCCAGGGTTGGGCGGCTACACCTTC.

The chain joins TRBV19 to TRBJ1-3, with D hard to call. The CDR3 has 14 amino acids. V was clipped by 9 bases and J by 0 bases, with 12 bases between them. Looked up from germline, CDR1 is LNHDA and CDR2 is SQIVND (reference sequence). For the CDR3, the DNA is TGTGCCAGCCAGTCCTGGTCCTCTGGAAACACCATATATTTT. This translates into CASQSWSSGNTIYF.

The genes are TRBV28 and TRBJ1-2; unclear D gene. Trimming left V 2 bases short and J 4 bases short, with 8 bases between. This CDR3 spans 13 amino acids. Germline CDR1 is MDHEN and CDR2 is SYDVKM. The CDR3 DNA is TGTGCCAGCAGTTTAAGACACCTCTATGGCTACACCTTC. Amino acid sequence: CASSLRHLYGYTF.

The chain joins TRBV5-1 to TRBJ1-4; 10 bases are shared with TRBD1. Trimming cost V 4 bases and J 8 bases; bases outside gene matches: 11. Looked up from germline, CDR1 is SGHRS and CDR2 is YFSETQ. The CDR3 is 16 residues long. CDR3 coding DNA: TGCGCCAGCAGCCCCGGTGGGACAGGGGTTTTGGAAAAACTGTTTTTT. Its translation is CASSPGGTGVLEKLFF.

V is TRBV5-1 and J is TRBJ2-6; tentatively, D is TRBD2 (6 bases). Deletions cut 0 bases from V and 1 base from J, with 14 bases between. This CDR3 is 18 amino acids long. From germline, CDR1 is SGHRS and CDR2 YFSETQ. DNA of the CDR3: TGCGCCAGCAGCTTGGCCGGATTGGCGGGGTCTGGGGCCAACGTCCTGACTTTC. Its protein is CASSLAGLAGSGANVLTF.

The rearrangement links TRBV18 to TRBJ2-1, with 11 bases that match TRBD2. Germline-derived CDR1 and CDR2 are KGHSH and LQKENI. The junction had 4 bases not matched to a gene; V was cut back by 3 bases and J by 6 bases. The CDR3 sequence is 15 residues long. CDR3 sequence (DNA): TGTGCCAGCTCACCCCGGACTAGCGGGCCCAATGAGCAGTTCTTC. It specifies CASSPRTSGPNEQFF.

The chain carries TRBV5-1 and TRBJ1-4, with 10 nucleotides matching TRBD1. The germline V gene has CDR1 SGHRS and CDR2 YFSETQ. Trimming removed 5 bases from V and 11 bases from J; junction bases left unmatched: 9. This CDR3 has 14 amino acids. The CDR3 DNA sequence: TGCGCCAGCAGTCTCCGGGACAGGGGCCGCAAACTGTTTTTT. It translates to CASSLRDRGRKLFF.

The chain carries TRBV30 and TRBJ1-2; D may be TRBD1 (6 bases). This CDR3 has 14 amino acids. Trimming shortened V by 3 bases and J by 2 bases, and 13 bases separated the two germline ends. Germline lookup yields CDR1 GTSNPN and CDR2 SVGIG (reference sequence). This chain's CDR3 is CAWRRGGPNYGYTF. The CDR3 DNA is TGTGCCTGGAGGAGAGGGGGTCCGAACTATGGCTACACCTTC.

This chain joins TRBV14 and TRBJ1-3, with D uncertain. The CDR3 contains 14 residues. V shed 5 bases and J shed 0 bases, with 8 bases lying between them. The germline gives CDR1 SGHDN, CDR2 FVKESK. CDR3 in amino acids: CASSKLGSGNTIYF. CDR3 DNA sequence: TGTGCCAGCAGCAAACTTGGCTCTGGAAACACCATATATTTT.

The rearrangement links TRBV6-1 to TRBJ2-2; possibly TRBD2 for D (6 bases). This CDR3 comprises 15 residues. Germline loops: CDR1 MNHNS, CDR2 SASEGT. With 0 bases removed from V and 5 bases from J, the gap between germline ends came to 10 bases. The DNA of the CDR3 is TGTGCCAGCAGTGAAGCTGAGCGGGTTACCGGGGAGCTGTTTTTT. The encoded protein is CASSEAERVTGELFF.

The CDR3, as DNA: TGTGCCACCTCGGGACTTTCCAACACTGAAGCTTTCTTT. Translating gives CATSGLSNTEAFF. V and J are TRBV6-5 and TRBJ1-1, with D possibly matching TRBD1 (5 bases). The CDR3 totals 13 residues. Trimming left V 10 bases short and J 2 bases short, with 14 bases between. Looked up from germline, CDR1 is MNHEY and CDR2 is SVGAGI.

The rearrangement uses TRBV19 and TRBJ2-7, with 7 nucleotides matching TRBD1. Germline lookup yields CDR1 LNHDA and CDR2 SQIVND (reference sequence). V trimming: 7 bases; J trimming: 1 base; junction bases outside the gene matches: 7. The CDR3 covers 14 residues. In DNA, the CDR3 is TGTGCCAGTACTGCCACAGGGGATTCCTACGAGCAGTACTTC. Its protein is CASTATGDSYEQYF.

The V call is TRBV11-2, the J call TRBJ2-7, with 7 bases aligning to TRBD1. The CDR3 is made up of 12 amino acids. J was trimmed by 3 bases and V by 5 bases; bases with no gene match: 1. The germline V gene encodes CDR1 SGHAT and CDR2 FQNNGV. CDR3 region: CASSPGGYEQYF. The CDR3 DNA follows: TGTGCCAGCAGCCCAGGGGGCTACGAGCAGTACTTC.

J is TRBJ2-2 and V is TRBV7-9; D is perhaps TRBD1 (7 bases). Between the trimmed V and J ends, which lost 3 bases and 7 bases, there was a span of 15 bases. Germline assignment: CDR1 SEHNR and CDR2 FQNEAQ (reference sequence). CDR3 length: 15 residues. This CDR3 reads CASSLWRGRHGELFF. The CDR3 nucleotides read TGTGCCAGCAGCTTGTGGAGGGGGCGCCACGGGGAGCTGTTTTTT.

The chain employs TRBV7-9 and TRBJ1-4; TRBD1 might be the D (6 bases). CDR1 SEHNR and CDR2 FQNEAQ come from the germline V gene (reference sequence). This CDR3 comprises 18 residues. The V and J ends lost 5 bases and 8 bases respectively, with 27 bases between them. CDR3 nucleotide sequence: TGTGCCAGCAGCACACCCCCTTGGGGGCCGTATCTTCAGGAAAAACTGTTTTTT. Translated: CASSTPPWGPYLQEKLFF.

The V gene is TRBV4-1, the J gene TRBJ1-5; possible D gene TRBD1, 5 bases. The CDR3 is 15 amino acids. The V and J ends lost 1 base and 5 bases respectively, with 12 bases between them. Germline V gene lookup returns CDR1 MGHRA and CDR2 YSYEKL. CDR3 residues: CASSQVAGWDQPQHF. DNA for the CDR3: TGCGCCAGCAGCCAAGTTGCAGGGTGGGATCAGCCCCAGCATTTT.